These 8 T cell receptor beta chains share one sample of origin, sequenced in a study of T cell changes during pregnancy in multiple sclerosis. Clones were sequenced by immunoSEQ multiplex PCR, and TCRdb holds only the in-frame ones, with some missing. The sample carries under 90,000 clones, nearly 95% recorded once. The sample consisted of peripheral blood, taken in the second trimester of pregnancy. All receptors derive from a female donor in good health, enrolled as a control in a pregnancy study.

J is TRBJ1-4 and V is TRBV5-6; the D is unclear. V lost 3 bases to trimming and J lost 7 bases, with 4 bases between them. Germline V gene sequence: CDR1 SGHDT, CDR2 YYEEEE. This CDR3 is built from 11 residues. CDR3 in amino acids: CASSSGEKLFF. The CDR3 DNA reads TGTGCCAGCAGCTCAGGTGAAAAACTGTTTTTT.

This clone was counted a few times. This rearrangement joins TRBV18 to TRBJ2-7; the match to TRBD1 covers 7 bases. V was pared by 3 bases and J by 3 bases, with 2 bases of the junction left unmatched. Germline V gene lookup returns CDR1 KGHSH and CDR2 LQKENI. This CDR3 contains 13 residues. The CDR3 DNA reads as TGTGCCAGCTCACCCGGGACAGACTACGAGCAGTACTTC. It specifies CASSPGTDYEQYF.

The chain is built from TRBV28 and TRBJ1-5, with 7 bases matching TRBD1. Germline V gene sequence: CDR1 MDHEN, CDR2 SYDVKM. CDR3 size: 14 residues. After removal of 9 bases from V and 3 bases from J, the junction contained 8 bases not matched to a gene. The DNA for the CDR3 is TGTGCCAGTATTGACAGGGTATTCAATCAGCCCCAGCATTTT. It specifies CASIDRVFNQPQHF.

This chain links TRBV29-1 with TRBJ2-1, with a weak D call TRBD1 (5 bases). This CDR3 is built from 15 residues. V was cut by 6 bases and J by 10 bases, with 25 bases left in between. Germline CDR1 and CDR2: SQVTM and ANQGSEA. The CDR3, as DNA: TGCAGCGTAAAACGAACATTTGACAGTTTTGGGGAGCAGTTCTTC. Its protein is CSVKRTFDSFGEQFF.

This clone was observed a few times. The chain is built from TRBV6-5 and TRBJ2-5, with 8 bases that match TRBD1. The germline V gene encodes CDR1 MNHEY and CDR2 SVGAGI. The CDR3 sequence is 15 residues long. V lost 5 bases and J lost 3; bases outside the gene matches: 8. CDR3 nucleotide sequence: TGTGCCAGCAGTCGGACCTACAGGGGGGAAGAGACCCAGTACTTC. Residues: CASSRTYRGEETQYF.

The chain carries TRBV30 and TRBJ2-3, with 10 positions matching TRBD1. With 0 bases clipped from V and 4 bases from J, the junction kept 4 bases outside the gene matches. Germline V gives CDR1 GTSNPN, CDR2 SVGIG (reference sequence). There are 15 residues in the CDR3. Written as DNA, the CDR3 is TGTGCCTGGAGTGTACGGGGGACAGGGGCAGATACGCAGTATTTT. Its protein product is CAWSVRGTGADTQYF.

CDR3 coding DNA: TGCGCCAGCAGCTTGGTTGTGACTAGCGACTACAATGAGCAGTTCTTC. Residues: CASSLVVTSDYNEQFF. The gene calls are TRBV5-1 and TRBJ2-1; 8 bases map to TRBD2. This CDR3 spans 16 amino acids. J gave up 3 bases and V 0 bases, and 5 bases lay outside the gene matches. Germline V lookup: CDR1 SGHRS, CDR2 YFSETQ.

This sequence joins TRBV29-1 and TRBJ2-7; D is perhaps TRBD1 (6 bases). The CDR3 contains 14 residues. CDR1 and CDR2 from the germline V gene are SQVTM and ANQGSEA. V was shortened by 7 bases and J by 0 bases, with 16 bases between the two germline ends. CDR3 in amino acids: CSALRGTSSYEQYF. CDR3 in DNA: TGCAGCGCCCTAAGGGGGACGAGCTCCTACGAGCAGTACTTC.